Presented here are 6 T cell receptor beta chains from one specimen sequenced in a study of blood T cell repertoires in COVID-19. The protocol was immunoSEQ multiplex PCR, while the TCRdb copy is restricted to in-frame clones and leaves out a portion. The table shows a few hundred thousand clones, with more than 70% occurring only once. The sample was peripheral blood. The receptor source for this set is a man aged 18 to 29 who had recovered from COVID-19.

The genes are TRBV5-6 and TRBJ1-2; TRBD1 aligns across 8 bases. The CDR3 spans 17 residues. Germline loops: CDR1 SGHDT, CDR2 YYEEEE. V shed 4 bases and J 4 bases; nucleotides not matched to a gene: 15. The CDR3 spells CASSIPGQVPSGYGYTF. CDR3 sequence (DNA): TGTGCCAGCAGCATTCCGGGACAGGTGCCCTCGGGCTATGGCTACACCTTC.

CDR3 DNA: TGTGCCAGCAGCTTAGAGTTGGTCCAGATTGTGGGCTACACCTTC. It specifies CASSLELVQIVGYTF. The rearrangement uses TRBV7-9 and TRBJ1-2, with unresolved D. The CDR3 is made up of 15 amino acids. V was shortened by 1 base and J by 8 bases, with 17 bases between the two germline ends. Per the germline V gene, CDR1 is SEHNR and CDR2 is FQNEAQ (reference sequence). The whole variable domain, filled in from reference TRBV7-9 and TRBJ1-2, reads DTGVSQNPRHKITKRGQNVTFRCDPISEHNRLYWYRQTLGQGPEFLTYFQNEAQLEKSRLLSDRFSAERPKGSFSTLEIQRTEQGDSAMYLCASSLELVQIVGYTFGSGTRLTVV.

This rearrangement joins TRBV19 to TRBJ2-2; 11 bases map to TRBD2. This CDR3 spans 19 amino acids. Germline CDR1 reads LNHDA; CDR2 reads SQIVND (reference sequence). V trimming: 1 base; J trimming: 0 bases; junction bases outside the gene matches: 7. As DNA, the CDR3 is TGTGCCAGTAGTATAGGCGGCCTAGCGGGAGGTTCGAACACCGGGGAGCTGTTTTTT. Translating gives CASSIGGLAGGSNTGELFF.

This clone was recorded only once. The chain carries TRBV3-1 (or the pseudogene TRBV3-2) and TRBJ2-7; D perhaps matches TRBD1 (5 bases). This CDR3 region has 13 residues. Trimming removed 0 bases at V and 3 bases at J, with 6 bases between. The germline V gene has CDR1 LGHDT and CDR2 YNNKEL (reference sequence). This CDR3 reads CASSQDTGYEQYF. CDR3 DNA sequence: TGTGCCAGCAGCCAAGACACAGGCTACGAGCAGTACTTC.

This chain joins TRBV3-1 (or the pseudogene TRBV3-2) and TRBJ2-3; D may be TRBD2 (6 bases). Trimming removed 1 base at V and 6 bases at J, with 14 bases between. CDR1 is LGHDT and CDR2 is YNNKEL in the germline V gene (reference sequence). This CDR3 contains 15 residues. This CDR3 reads CASSQVSGSPDTQYF. The CDR3 DNA is TGTGCCAGCAGCCAAGTATCCGGGAGCCCCGATACGCAGTATTTT.

The chain is built from TRBV12-3 or TRBV12-4 and TRBJ1-4; no definite D call. Trimming took 6 bases from V and 8 from J, leaving 13 bases between them. The CDR3 runs 13 residues. The chain's CDR3 is CASRDTNTEKLFF. The CDR3 DNA is TGTGCCAGCAGAGACACCAATACAGAAAAACTGTTTTTT.